This is a list of T cell receptor beta chains from one sample in a study of monozygotic twins with inflammatory bowel disease. TCRdb re-called the 5' RACE reads and shows each CDR3 protein once, DNA omitted. The listing contains more than 350,000 distinct CDR3 sequences. Input material: blood. The receptors were gathered from a human donor with ulcerative colitis or Crohn's disease, or a healthy co-twin of an affected twin (not recorded which). The CDR3 runs from the conserved cysteine through the conserved F or W. Fields, in order: CDR3 protein, J gene, CDR3 length, V gene.

CDR3 protein: CASSFRGVDGYTF
J gene: TRBJ1-2
CDR3 length: 13
V gene: TRBV7-9

CDR3 protein: CASSLARGSSDEQFF
J gene: TRBJ2-1
CDR3 length: 15
V gene: TRBV12-3/TRBV12-4

CDR3 protein: CASSSGAAGVPEAFF
J gene: TRBJ1-1
CDR3 length: 15
V gene: TRBV7-6

CDR3 protein: CASSLAATYEQYF
J gene: TRBJ2-7
CDR3 length: 13
V gene: TRBV7-9

CDR3 protein: CASSPRRGSDEQFF
J gene: TRBJ2-1
CDR3 length: 14
V gene: TRBV7-3

CDR3 protein: CASREQGTGNQPQHF
J gene: TRBJ1-5
CDR3 length: 15
V gene: TRBV19

CDR3 protein: CASSLDSHQPQHF
J gene: TRBJ1-5
CDR3 length: 13
V gene: TRBV5-1

CDR3 protein: CASSFLGAYGGELFF
J gene: TRBJ2-2
CDR3 length: 15
V gene: TRBV7-3

CDR3 protein: CASIGLAGGLDTQYF
J gene: TRBJ2-3
CDR3 length: 15
V gene: TRBV6-1

CDR3 protein: CASSLAGGAVEAFF
J gene: TRBJ1-1
CDR3 length: 14
V gene: TRBV7-2

CDR3 protein: CASKGVAGEQYF
J gene: TRBJ2-7
CDR3 length: 12
V gene: TRBV5-1

CDR3 protein: CASRTSGGVEFF
J gene: TRBJ2-1
CDR3 length: 12
V gene: TRBV2

CDR3 protein: CSVLTGESSYEQYF
J gene: TRBJ2-7
CDR3 length: 14
V gene: TRBV29-1

CDR3 protein: CASSEGAGRNQPQHF
J gene: TRBJ1-5
CDR3 length: 15
V gene: TRBV6-1

CDR3 protein: CASSPGGGYGYTF
J gene: TRBJ1-2
CDR3 length: 13
V gene: TRBV7-9

CDR3 protein: CSATTPRGHRQPQHF
J gene: TRBJ1-5
CDR3 length: 15
V gene: TRBV20-1

CDR3 protein: CASSSSGTAYNEQFF
J gene: TRBJ2-1
CDR3 length: 15
V gene: TRBV6-5

CDR3 protein: CASSPSATPADTQYF
J gene: TRBJ2-3
CDR3 length: 15
V gene: TRBV13

CDR3 protein: CASSQEGQGYTEAFF
J gene: TRBJ1-1
CDR3 length: 15
V gene: TRBV4-2

CDR3 protein: CASSQDNLLAGGTGELFF
J gene: TRBJ2-2
CDR3 length: 18
V gene: TRBV4-3

CDR3 protein: CSVSGRASNEQFF
J gene: TRBJ2-1
CDR3 length: 13
V gene: TRBV29-1